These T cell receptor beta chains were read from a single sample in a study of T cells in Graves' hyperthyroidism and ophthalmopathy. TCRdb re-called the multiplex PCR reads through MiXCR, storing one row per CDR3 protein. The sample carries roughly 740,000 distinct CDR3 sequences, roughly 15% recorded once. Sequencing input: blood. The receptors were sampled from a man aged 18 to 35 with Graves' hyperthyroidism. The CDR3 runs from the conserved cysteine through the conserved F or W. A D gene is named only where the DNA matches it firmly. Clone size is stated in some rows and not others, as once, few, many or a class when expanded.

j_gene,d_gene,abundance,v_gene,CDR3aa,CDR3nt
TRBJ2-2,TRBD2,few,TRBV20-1,CSARGLAGVSTGELFF,TGCAGTGCTAGAGGACTAGCGGGAGTTAGCACCGGGGAGCTGTTTTTT
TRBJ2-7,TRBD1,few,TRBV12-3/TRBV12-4,CASSPGTGVTFISYEQYF,TGTGCCAGCAGTCCCGGGACAGGGGTAACCTTTATTTCCTACGAGCAGTACTTC
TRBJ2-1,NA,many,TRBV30,CAWSLVSFNEQFF,TGTGCCTGGAGTCTAGTGTCCTTCAATGAGCAGTTCTTC
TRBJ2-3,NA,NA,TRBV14,CASSLGTGRGDTQYF,TGTGCCAGCAGCCTCGGGACCGGACGAGGGGATACGCAGTATTTT
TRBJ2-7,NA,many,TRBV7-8,CASSSNTGPGEQYF,TGTGCCAGCAGCTCCAATACCGGTCCTGGCGAGCAGTACTTC
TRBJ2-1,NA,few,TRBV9,CASSEFPKPYNEQFF,TGTGCCAGCAGCGAGTTTCCGAAACCCTACAATGAGCAGTTCTTC
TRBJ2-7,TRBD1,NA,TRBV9,CASSPRAGTGGTDEQYF,TGTGCCAGCAGCCCCCGGGCGGGAACAGGGGGTACGGACGAGCAGTACTTC
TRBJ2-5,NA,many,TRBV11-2,CASSLEPAGETQYF,TGTGCCAGCAGCTTAGAGCCGGCCGGTGAGACCCAGTACTTC
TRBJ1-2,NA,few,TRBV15,CATSRDAAEIYGYTF,TGTGCCACCAGCAGAGATGCGGCAGAAATATATGGCTACACCTTC
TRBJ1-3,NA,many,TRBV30,CAWTTGNTIYF,TGTGCCTGGACCACTGGAAACACCATATATTTT
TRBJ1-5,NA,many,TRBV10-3,CAISEHGGDQPQHF,TGTGCCATCAGTGAGCACGGGGGGGATCAGCCCCAGCATTTT
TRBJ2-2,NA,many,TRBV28,CASSILGQTDTGELFF,TGTGCCAGCAGTATCCTAGGACAGACTGACACCGGGGAGCTGTTTTTT
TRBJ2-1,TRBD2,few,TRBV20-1,CSAQLAGGYNEQFF,TGCAGTGCCCAACTAGCGGGAGGCTACAATGAGCAGTTCTTC
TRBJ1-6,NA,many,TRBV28,CASSLERQGSPLHF,TGTGCCAGCAGTTTGGAGCGACAAGGGTCACCCCTCCACTTT
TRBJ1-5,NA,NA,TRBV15,CATSTKKGVSGQPQHF,TGTGCCACCAGCACCAAGAAGGGTGTTAGCGGTCAGCCCCAGCATTTT
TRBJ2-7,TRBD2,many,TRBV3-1,CASSPGLAGGREQYF,TGTGCCAGCAGCCCGGGACTAGCGGGAGGTCGCGAGCAGTACTTC
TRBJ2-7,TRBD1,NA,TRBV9,CASSVTGTGGDLQYF,TGTGCCAGCAGCGTAACCGGGACAGGGGGCGATTTGCAGTACTTC
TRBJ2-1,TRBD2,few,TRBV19,CASSIRDTSGSYNEQFF,TGTGCCAGTAGTATCCGAGACACTAGCGGGAGCTACAATGAGCAGTTCTTC
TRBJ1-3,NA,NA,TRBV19,CASRATGNTIYF,TGTGCCAGTAGAGCAACTGGAAACACCATATATTTT
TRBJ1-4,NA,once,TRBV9,CASSVVAPGPNEKLFF,TGTGCCAGCAGCGTAGTTGCCCCAGGGCCTAATGAAAAACTGTTTTTT
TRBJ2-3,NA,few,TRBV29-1,CSVGTPILYTQYF,TGCAGCGTTGGGACCCCGATTCTGTATACGCAGTATTTT
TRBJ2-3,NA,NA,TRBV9,CASSAGGRGRNTQYF,TGTGCCAGCAGCGCCGGAGGGAGGGGGCGGAATACGCAGTATTTT
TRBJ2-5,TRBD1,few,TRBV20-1,CSATRTGKETQYF,TGCAGTGCTACCCGGACAGGGAAAGAGACCCAGTACTTC
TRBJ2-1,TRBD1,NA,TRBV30,CAWSGTGGEQFF,TGTGCCTGGAGTGGTACAGGGGGCGAGCAGTTCTTC
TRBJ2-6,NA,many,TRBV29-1,CSVEYSGANVLTF,TGCAGCGTTGAGTACTCTGGGGCCAACGTCCTGACTTTC
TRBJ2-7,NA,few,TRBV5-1,CASSLFQGEQYF,TGCGCCAGCAGCTTGTTCCAGGGCGAGCAGTACTTC
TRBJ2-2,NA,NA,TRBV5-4,CASSPSARRTGELFF,TGTGCCAGCAGCCCGTCGGCCCGGCGCACCGGGGAGCTGTTTTTT
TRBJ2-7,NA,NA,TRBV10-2,CASSESRLNYEQYF,TGCGCCAGCAGTGAGTCCAGGCTGAACTACGAGCAGTACTTC
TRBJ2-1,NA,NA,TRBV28,CASSLAGSRDNEQFF,TGTGCCAGCAGTCTAGCCGGGAGTAGGGACAATGAGCAGTTCTTC
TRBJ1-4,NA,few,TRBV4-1,CASSQDSSRVRKKLFF,TGCGCCAGCAGCCAAGATTCGAGCAGGGTTAGAAAGAAACTGTTTTTT